Sequencing of this TCR beta chain was carried out in a study of T cells in Graves' hyperthyroidism and ophthalmopathy. The trim removed 6 bases at V and 8 bases at J, leaving 4 bases unmatched. There are 14 residues in the CDR3. Per germline, CDR1 LNHDA and CDR2 SQIVND (reference sequence). Researchers amplified the TCR beta CDR3 regions from RNA transcripts. First-round RT-PCR targeting the TCR CDR3 was performed with the HTBI primer set. TCRdb ran MiXCR on the multiplex PCR reads and lists one entry per CDR3 protein. The data show about 500,000 distinct CDR3 sequences, roughly 15% seen once. The gene calls are TRBV19 and TRBJ2-1, with 13 bases matching TRBD2. This TCR came from a young woman with Graves' ophthalmopathy. The sample consisted of blood. In DNA, the CDR3 is TGTGCCAGTAGAGGACTAGCGGGAGTACATGAGCAGTTCTTC. It specifies CASRGLAGVHEQFF.